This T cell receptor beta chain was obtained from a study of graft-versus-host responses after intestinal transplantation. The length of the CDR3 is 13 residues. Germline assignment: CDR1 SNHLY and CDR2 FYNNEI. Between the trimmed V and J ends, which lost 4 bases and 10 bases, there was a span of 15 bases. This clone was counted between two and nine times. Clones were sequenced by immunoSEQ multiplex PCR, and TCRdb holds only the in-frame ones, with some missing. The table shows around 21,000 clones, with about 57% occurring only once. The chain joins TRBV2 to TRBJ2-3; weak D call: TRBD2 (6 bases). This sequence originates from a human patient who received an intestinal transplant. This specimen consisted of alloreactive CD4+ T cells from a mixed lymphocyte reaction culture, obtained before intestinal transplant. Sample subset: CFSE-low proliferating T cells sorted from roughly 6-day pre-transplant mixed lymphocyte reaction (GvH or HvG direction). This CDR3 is CASSVLGGAPQYF. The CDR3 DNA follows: TGTGCCAGCAGTGTCCTGGGGGGAGCGCCGCAGTATTTT.